This T cell receptor beta chain was obtained from a study of CD4 T cells in relation to SARS-CoV-2 and coronaviruses. The CDR3 runs 12 residues. V dropped 9 bases and J dropped 1; count of bases not matched to a gene: 1. Germline-derived CDR1 and CDR2 are SNHLY and FYNNEI. The repertoire was sequenced with immunoSEQ multiplex PCR; TCRdb's copy has only in-frame clones and lacks some. The sample carries about 29,000 clones, 60% to 85% recorded once. About this clone itself: The antigen remains unidentified.

The unexposed donors gave CD4+ T cells in about 2011-2018, prior to COVID-19. After around nine days of culture, CD4+ T cells were isolated. Material: CD4+ T cells from PBMCs, cultured in vitro. The genes are TRBV2 and TRBJ2-5; 8 bases agree with TRBD1. The receptor comes from a human donor in good health. The CDR3, as DNA: TGTGCCAGAGGGACAGGCCAAGAGACCCAGTACTTC. Amino acids: CARGTGQETQYF.